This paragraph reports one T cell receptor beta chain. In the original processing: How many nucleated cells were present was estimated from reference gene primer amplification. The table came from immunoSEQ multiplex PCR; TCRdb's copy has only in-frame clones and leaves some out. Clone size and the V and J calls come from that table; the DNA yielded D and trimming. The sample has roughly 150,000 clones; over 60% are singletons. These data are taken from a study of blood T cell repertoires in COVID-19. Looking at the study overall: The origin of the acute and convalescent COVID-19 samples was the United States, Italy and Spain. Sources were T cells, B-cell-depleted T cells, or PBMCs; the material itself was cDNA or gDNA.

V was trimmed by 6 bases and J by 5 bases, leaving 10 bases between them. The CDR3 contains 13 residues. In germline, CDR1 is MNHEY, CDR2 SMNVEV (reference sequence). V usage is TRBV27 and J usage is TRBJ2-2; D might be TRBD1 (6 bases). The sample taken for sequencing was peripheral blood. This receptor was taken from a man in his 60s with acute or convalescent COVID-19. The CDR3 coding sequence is TGTGCCAGCAGACCGACAGGTACCGGGGAGCTGTTTTTT. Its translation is CASRPTGTGELFF.